What follows are 16 T cell receptor beta chains derived from one specimen sequenced in a study of blood T cell repertoires in COVID-19. Method: immunoSEQ multiplex PCR; TCRdb's copy keeps in-frame clones and lacks some. This table has 200,000 to 300,000 clones, 75% to 85% appearing once. Source material: peripheral blood. These receptors were collected from a human donor in a cohort sampled during active COVID-19.

The chain combines TRBV4-1 with TRBJ2-7; the match to TRBD1 covers 7 bases. V was pared by 1 base and J by 4 bases, with 4 bases of the junction left unmatched. CDR1 is MGHRA, CDR2 YSYEKL, per germline. The CDR3 runs 14 residues. CDR3 region: CASSQAAQGYEQYF. DNA of the CDR3: TGCGCCAGCAGCCAAGCAGCACAGGGGTACGAGCAGTACTTC.

The chain has TRBV25-1 and TRBJ2-3; 11 bases are a match to TRBD2. Germline-derived CDR1 and CDR2 are MGHDK and SYGVNS. V lost 4 bases, J lost 0 bases, and 3 bases stayed unmatched. This CDR3 comprises 16 residues. For the CDR3, the DNA is TGTGCCAGCAGTGTCGGGACTAGCGGAAGCACAGATACGCAGTATTTT. Translating it yields CASSVGTSGSTDTQYF. Full variable domain (missing parts from reference TRBV25-1 and TRBJ2-3): EADIYQTPRYLVIGTGKKITLECSQTMGHDKMYWYQQDPGMELHLIHYSYGVNSTEKGDLSSESTVSRIRTEHFPLTLESARPSHTSQYLCASSVGTSGSTDTQYFGPGTRLTVL.

This clone was picked up a small number of times. The V gene is TRBV11-2, the J gene TRBJ1-5; unclear D gene. Germline V gene sequence: CDR1 SGHAT, CDR2 FQNNGV. Trimming cost V 0 bases and J 9 bases, with 6 bases left between them. CDR3 length: 12 amino acids. The CDR3 sequence: CASSLDGRPQHF. The CDR3 DNA reads as TGTGCCAGCAGCTTAGATGGGCGGCCCCAGCATTTT.

This clone occurred once. The genes are TRBV27 and TRBJ2-2; the D gene is possibly TRBD1 (5 bases). This CDR3 comprises 14 residues. The V end was cut by 10 bases, the J end by 1 base, with 13 bases between. Germline V gene sequence: CDR1 MNHEY, CDR2 SMNVEV (reference sequence). The CDR3 sequence: CATRGRENTGELFF. The CDR3 bases are TGTGCCACAAGGGGAAGGGAGAACACCGGGGAGCTGTTTTTT.

The chain is built from TRBV6-5 and TRBJ2-1; the match to TRBD1 covers 12 bases. The V segment lost 5 bases and the J segment 7 bases; nucleotides outside the gene matches: 6. CDR1 and CDR2 (germline): MNHEY, SVGAGI. The CDR3 consists of 15 residues. This chain's CDR3 is CASSNRDRGLNEQFF. The CDR3 DNA follows: TGTGCCAGCAGTAACCGGGACAGGGGGCTGAATGAGCAGTTCTTC.

V and J are TRBV5-1 and TRBJ2-3; D possibly corresponds to TRBD1 (6 bases). V was pared by 4 bases and J by 1 base, with 16 bases between. The CDR3 totals 16 residues. In germline, CDR1 is SGHRS, CDR2 YFSETQ. CDR3 sequence (DNA): TGCGCCAGCAGCGTCGAGGGGGATATCGGCACAGATACGCAGTATTTT. Encoded protein: CASSVEGDIGTDTQYF.

V gene TRBV10-3 combines with J gene TRBJ2-3, with a tentative D call TRBD1 (5 bases). This CDR3 region has 15 residues. Trimming pared 5 bases from V and 5 bases from J, leaving 17 bases between. Germline V lookup: CDR1 ENHRY, CDR2 SYGVKD. CDR3 sequence (DNA): TGTGCCATCAGTTCCTCCCAGGGCAGGAGAGATACGCAGTATTTT. Amino acids: CAISSSQGRRDTQYF.

V usage is TRBV7-2 and J usage is TRBJ2-7; 16 bases are shared with TRBD2. V gave up 5 bases and J gave up 6 bases; unmatched junction bases: 7. CDR1 is SGHTA, CDR2 FQGNSA, per germline. The CDR3 has 16 amino acids. The chain's CDR3 is CASSPLGLAGGREQYF. DNA for the CDR3: TGTGCCAGCAGCCCTCTGGGACTAGCGGGAGGGCGCGAGCAGTACTTC.

This chain's CDR3 is CASSKFGQRSTDTQYF. The DNA of the CDR3 is TGTGCCAGCAGCAAGTTCGGACAGCGGAGCACAGATACGCAGTATTTT. The V call is TRBV21-1, the J call TRBJ2-3; the D call TRBD1 from the table was never checked on the DNA. TRBV21-1 corresponds to a pseudogene. CDR3 length equals 16 residues.

This chain connects TRBV28 to TRBJ2-1; 14 bases fit TRBD2. V shed 3 bases and J 9 bases; nucleotides not matched to a gene: 4. Germline V gene data show CDR1 as MDHEN and CDR2 as SYDVKM. The CDR3 length is 15 residues. The CDR3 sequence: CASSFQTSGRVEQFF. CDR3 coding DNA: TGTGCCAGCAGTTTCCAGACTAGCGGGAGGGTTGAGCAGTTCTTC.

The chain has TRBV3-1 (or the pseudogene TRBV3-2) and TRBJ1-6; D remains ambiguous. Deletions cut 1 base from V and 6 bases from J, with 10 bases between. Germline V gives CDR1 LGHDT, CDR2 YNNKEL (reference sequence). This CDR3 spans 15 amino acids. CDR3 nucleotide sequence: TGTGCCAGCAGCCAAGTCGCGCGGGTTAATTCACCCCTCCACTTT. Translating it yields CASSQVARVNSPLHF.

The gene calls are TRBV27 and TRBJ1-6; D perhaps matches TRBD1 (6 bases). Trimming took off 2 bases at V and 7 bases at J, with 15 bases between the two ends. This CDR3 region has 16 residues. Germline values: CDR1 MNHEY, CDR2 SMNVEV (reference sequence). CDR3 nucleotide sequence: TGTGCCAGCAGTTTAGTCAGAGGGACACACAATTCACCCCTCCACTTT. It yields the protein CASSLVRGTHNSPLHF.

This sequence joins TRBV6-1 and TRBJ2-7, with 10 bases identical to TRBD1. V was pared by 3 bases and J by 3 bases, with 5 bases of the junction left unmatched. The germline V gene has CDR1 MNHNS and CDR2 SASEGT. The length of the CDR3 is 15 residues. This CDR3 is CASSETWTGGYEQYF. The CDR3 coding sequence is TGTGCCAGCAGTGAGACGTGGACAGGGGGCTACGAGCAGTACTTC.

As DNA, the CDR3 is TGTGCAAGTCGCTTAGACCCTCGCGGGACAGGGGGCGAATCTTGGGGTAATTCACCCCTCCACTTT. This codes for CASRLDPRGTGGESWGNSPLHF. The chain employs TRBV12-2 and TRBJ1-6; the listed D gene, TRBD1, was not tested against the DNA. TRBV12-2 is designated a pseudogene. This CDR3 contains 22 residues.

CDR3 DNA: TGTGCCAGCAGCTTGGGTAGCGGGTCTACCTCCTACAATGAGCAGTTCTTC. Amino acids: CASSLGSGSTSYNEQFF. The rearrangement joins TRBV5-8 to TRBJ2-1; 7 nucleotides agree with TRBD2. This CDR3 region has 17 residues. CDR1 is SGHTS and CDR2 is YDEGEE in the germline V gene. The V gene end was trimmed by 0 bases and the J gene end by 0 bases; junction bases not matched to a gene: 6.

This rearrangement joins TRBV5-1 to TRBJ2-2, with D uncertain. Trimming shortened V by 1 base and J by 2 bases, and 3 bases separated the two germline ends. This CDR3 is built from 13 residues. Germline CDR1 SGHRS, CDR2 YFSETQ. CDR3 region: CASSLTNTGELFF. The DNA of the CDR3 is TGCGCCAGCAGCTTGACAAACACCGGGGAGCTGTTTTTT.